One sample yielded the 17 T cell receptor beta chains listed below, sequenced in a study of neoadjuvant nivolumab and ipilimumab in lung cancer. This table comes from immunoSEQ multiplex PCR, and its TCRdb copy is limited to in-frame clones, with some not included. The sample yields approximately 5,100 clones, 65% to 80% seen once. This specimen consisted of normal lung tissue adjacent to the tumor, obtained after neoadjuvant nivolumab, alone or with ipilimumab, at or shortly before surgery. The source is an adult with non-small cell lung cancer. Some clones in this sample may be carry-over from other donors' samples.

This chain connects TRBV11-2 to TRBJ2-5; possible D gene TRBD2, 6 bases. The CDR3 has 16 residues. V shed 5 bases and J shed 0 bases, with 16 bases lying between them. The V gene's germline CDR1 is SGHAT and CDR2 FQNNGV. The CDR3 sequence is CASSPRREGNQETQYF. CDR3 nucleotide sequence: TGTGCCAGCAGCCCGAGGAGGGAAGGGAACCAAGAGACCCAGTACTTC.

V is TRBV6-1 and J is TRBJ2-3, with 12 bases matching TRBD2. V gave up 1 base and J gave up 1 base; unmatched junction bases: 0. The CDR3 totals 16 residues. Germline CDR1 is MNHNS and CDR2 is SASEGT. The CDR3 DNA reads as TGTGCCAGCAGTGAAGGACTAGCGGGAGGCACAGATACGCAGTATTTT. It codes for CASSEGLAGGTDTQYF.

V usage is TRBV11-2 and J usage is TRBJ2-6; D tentatively reads TRBD1 or TRBD2 (5 bases each). This CDR3 region has 17 residues. V was cut by 2 bases and J by 0 bases, with 11 bases left in between. Germline V gene sequence: CDR1 SGHAT, CDR2 FQNNGV. The CDR3 loop is CASSLMGRTSGANVLTF. CDR3 sequence (DNA): TGTGCCAGCAGCTTAATGGGACGGACCTCTGGGGCCAACGTCCTGACTTTC.

The chain joins TRBV5-8 to TRBJ2-5, with D possibly called TRBD1 or TRBD2 (5 bases each). V lost 0 bases to trimming and J lost 5 bases, with 8 bases between them. Germline values: CDR1 SGHTS, CDR2 YDEGEE. The CDR3 has 13 residues. The CDR3: CASSLGGTETQYF. DNA for the CDR3: TGTGCCAGCAGCTTGGGAGGGACGGAGACCCAGTACTTC.

CDR3 protein: CASSPRDLSNTEAFF. CDR3 in DNA: TGTGCCAGCAGCCCGCGGGACCTCTCGAACACTGAAGCTTTCTTT. V usage is TRBV7-9 and J usage is TRBJ1-1; the D gene is possibly TRBD1 (5 bases). Trimming removed 5 bases from V and 1 base from J, with 14 bases in between. The germline CDR1 and CDR2 sequences are SEHNR and FQNEAQ (reference sequence). The CDR3 contains 15 residues.

The chain uses TRBV7-9 and TRBJ2-3; 10 positions match TRBD2. Germline assignment: CDR1 SEHNR and CDR2 FQNEAQ (reference sequence). The CDR3 has 15 amino acids. Losses at the gene ends were 3 bases for V and 6 bases for J; bases not matched to a gene: 6. For the CDR3, the DNA is TGTGCCAGCAGCTTTAACCCGACTAGCGGGGATACGCAGTATTTT. Amino acid sequence: CASSFNPTSGDTQYF.

The count of this clone is one. J is TRBJ2-7 and V is TRBV7-6; D is possibly TRBD1 (6 bases). CDR1 SGHVS and CDR2 FNYEAQ come from the germline V gene. The CDR3 loop spans 13 amino acids. V dropped 4 bases and J dropped 5 bases, with 12 bases sitting between them. The CDR3 region has the DNA TGTGCCAGCAGCTCGGGACAACTTAACGAGCAGTACTTC. Its translation is CASSSGQLNEQYF. Full variable domain (rest looked up from reference TRBV7-6 and TRBJ2-7): GAGVSQSPRYKVTKRGQDVALRCDPISGHVSLYWYRQALGQGPEFLTYFNYEAQQDKSGLPNDRFSAERPEGSISTLTIQRTEQRDSAMYRCASSSGQLNEQYFGPGTRLTVT.

V and J are TRBV2 and TRBJ1-4; 8 bases are a match to TRBD1. The junction had 10 bases not matched to a gene; V was cut back by 6 bases and J by 4 bases. Per the germline V gene, CDR1 is SNHLY and CDR2 is FYNNEI. The CDR3 has 16 residues. CDR3 sequence (DNA): TGTGCCAGCAGGCGTTGGACAGGGCCCAGTAATGAAAAACTGTTTTTT. The encoded protein is CASRRWTGPSNEKLFF.

This chain connects TRBV4-1 to TRBJ2-7; 12 nucleotides match TRBD1. V dropped 1 base and J dropped 5; count of bases not matched to a gene: 15. Germline CDR1 is MGHRA and CDR2 is YSYEKL. CDR3 length: 19 residues. The chain's CDR3 is CASSQGLVGWGQGADEQYF. DNA for the CDR3: TGCGCCAGCAGCCAAGGCCTTGTGGGTTGGGGACAGGGGGCCGACGAGCAGTACTTC.

V is TRBV10-3 and J is TRBJ2-7, with 7 nucleotides matching TRBD2. From germline, CDR1 is ENHRY and CDR2 SYGVKD. This CDR3 has 11 amino acids. V shed 5 bases, J shed 7 bases, and the junction held 2 bases outside the gene matches. The CDR3: CAISLAAEQYF. In DNA form, the CDR3 reads TGTGCCATCAGTCTAGCGGCTGAGCAGTACTTC.

CDR3 protein: CASSSPLTSGSYNEQFF. CDR3 nucleotides: TGTGCCAGTAGTTCCCCCCTGACTAGCGGGAGCTACAATGAGCAGTTCTTC. V gene TRBV19 combines with J gene TRBJ2-1, with 12 bases matching TRBD2. Germline V gene data show CDR1 as LNHDA and CDR2 as SQIVND (reference sequence). This CDR3 spans 17 amino acids. J lost 3 bases, V lost 5 bases, and 8 bases had no gene match.

The chain uses TRBV9 and TRBJ2-3; D is perhaps TRBD2 (6 bases). Trimming stripped 2 bases from V and 1 base from J, with 14 bases between. The V gene's germline CDR1 is SGDLS and CDR2 YYNGEE. This CDR3 spans 16 amino acids. The CDR3 loop reads CASSVGSDGGTDTQYF. Here the CDR3 DNA reads TGTGCCAGCAGCGTCGGGAGCGACGGAGGCACAGATACGCAGTATTTT.

This clone appeared a single time. The CDR3 nucleotides are TGTGCCAGCAGCTCGTTCGGGATTGGGTACGAGCAGTACTTC. This encodes CASSSFGIGYEQYF. This chain uses TRBV7-2 with TRBJ2-7; D may be TRBD2 (5 bases). The germline V gene has CDR1 SGHTA and CDR2 FQGNSA. CDR3 length: 14 amino acids. The ends were cut back, 4 bases at V and 4 bases at J, with 14 bases in the middle.

The chain carries TRBV9 and TRBJ2-1; D is unresolved. V lost 0 bases and J lost 7, with 14 bases in between. This CDR3 is built from 15 residues. Germline V gene sequence: CDR1 SGDLS, CDR2 YYNGEE. This CDR3 is CASSVGSLGVNEQFF. The DNA of the CDR3 is TGTGCCAGCAGCGTAGGGTCCCTAGGAGTAAATGAGCAGTTCTTC. Full variable domain (outside the CDR3, taken from reference TRBV9 and TRBJ2-1): DSGVTQTPKHLITATGQRVTLRCSPRSGDLSVYWYQQSLDQGLQFLIQYYNGEERAKGNILERFSAQQFPDLHSELNLSSLELGDSALYFCASSVGSLGVNEQFFGPGTRLTVL.

This clone showed up just a few times. The chain is built from TRBV7-8 and TRBJ1-1, with D perhaps TRBD1 (6 bases). This CDR3 has 12 amino acids. V lost 5 bases, J lost 11 bases, and 15 bases lay in between. Germline V gene sequence: CDR1 SGHVS, CDR2 FQNEAQ. CDR3 sequence: CASSPVSGAAFF. The CDR3 DNA follows: TGTGCCAGCAGCCCCGTTTCGGGGGCCGCTTTCTTT.

The rearrangement uses TRBV11-2 and TRBJ2-1, with 13 bases fitting TRBD2. Looked up from germline, CDR1 is SGHAT and CDR2 is FQNNGV. V was pared by 2 bases and J by 0 bases, with 4 bases of the junction left unmatched. This CDR3 contains 18 residues. The CDR3 protein is CASSLYRTSGSSYNEQFF. The CDR3 nucleotides read TGTGCCAGCAGCTTATACAGGACTAGCGGGAGCTCCTACAATGAGCAGTTCTTC.

This clone came up a few times. The chain employs TRBV6-5 and TRBJ1-2; possibly TRBD1 for D (6 bases). The V end was cut by 0 bases, the J end by 5 bases, with 13 bases between. This CDR3 contains 15 residues. Germline V gene lookup returns CDR1 MNHEY and CDR2 SVGAGI. The CDR3 coding sequence is TGTGCCAGCAGTTACTCGAATCAGGGGTGGTATGGCTACACCTTC. Protein: CASSYSNQGWYGYTF.